The 11 T cell receptor beta chains presented below share a single source sample, sequenced in a study of post-analysis software for immune sequencing data. Study-level points and caveats: Comparison of patients with controls showed four or five TRBV segments more frequent in patients, TRBV5-6, TRBV5-1 and TRBV20-1 among them.

Libraries were made from TCR beta cDNA, and they carried unique molecular identifiers. TCRdb re-called the PCR reads through MiXCR, storing one row per CDR3 protein. Of 400,000 to 500,000 distinct CDR3 sequences in the sample, approximately 37% are singletons; the top ten hold about 8%. Their antigens are not known. The sequencing input was blood. The source of these receptors is a girl aged 2 to 9 with multiple sclerosis.

The chain combines TRBV28 with TRBJ2-3, with TRBD2 identical over 7 bases. The CDR3 spans 15 residues. The germline CDR1 and CDR2 sequences are MDHEN and SYDVKM. Trimming took 6 bases from V and 2 from J; bases not matched to a gene: 8. CDR3 sequence reads: CASSTLASHTDTQYF. The CDR3 nucleotides are TGTGCCAGCAGCACACTAGCGAGTCACACAGATACGCAGTATTTT.

The sample holds a few counts of this clonotype. This chain joins TRBV12-3 or TRBV12-4 and TRBJ1-1; a possible D gene is TRBD1 (5 bases). The V end lost 1 base, the J end lost 1 base, and 7 bases lay between the germline ends. The CDR3 is made up of 14 amino acids. The CDR3 loop is CASSLVTANTEAFF. For the CDR3, the DNA is TGTGCCAGCAGTTTAGTGACAGCGAACACTGAAGCTTTCTTT.

This clonotype has a handful of counts. The chain joins TRBV12-3 or TRBV12-4 to TRBJ1-2; D unresolved. The CDR3 contains 11 residues. The V end was cut by 6 bases, the J end by 8 bases, with 10 bases between. The chain's CDR3 is CASSSLRGYTF. In DNA, the CDR3 is TGTGCCAGCAGCTCCCTGAGGGGCTACACCTTC.

This clonotype has only a few counts. The chain carries TRBV9 and TRBJ2-3; the match to TRBD1 covers 10 bases. The CDR3 runs to 17 residues. Germline values: CDR1 SGDLS, CDR2 YYNGEE. Losses at the gene ends were 3 bases for V and 2 bases for J; bases not matched to a gene: 9. CDR3 protein: CASSAPRDRGYTDTQYF. The CDR3 DNA is TGTGCCAGCAGCGCACCCCGGGACAGGGGATACACAGATACGCAGTATTTT.

The table lists this clonotype with a few counts. The genes are TRBV7-2 and TRBJ2-7; 11 positions agree with TRBD2. This CDR3 spans 18 amino acids. With 1 base clipped from V and 5 bases from J, the junction kept 13 bases outside the gene matches. CDR1 and CDR2 from the germline V gene are SGHTA and FQGNSA. The CDR3 region is CASSLGLAGGDLRNEQYF. The CDR3 coding sequence is TGTGCCAGCAGCTTAGGTCTAGCGGGAGGTGATCTACGGAACGAGCAGTACTTC.

The chain couples TRBV28 to TRBJ2-7, with D possibly matching TRBD2 (5 bases). The CDR3 sequence is 15 residues long. The germline V and J ends were trimmed by 6 bases and 0 bases, with 15 bases remaining between them. The V gene's germline CDR1 is MDHEN and CDR2 SYDVKM. The CDR3 DNA sequence: TGTGCCAGCAGACAAGGACTCAAGAGCTCCTACGAGCAGTACTTC. Its protein is CASRQGLKSSYEQYF. Based on the CDR3 plus reference TRBV28 and TRBJ2-7, the full variable domain is DVKVTQSSRYLVKRTGEKVFLECVQDMDHENMFWYRQDPGLGLRLIYFSYDVKMKEKGDIPEGYSVSREKKERFSLILESASTNQTSMYLCASRQGLKSSYEQYFGPGTRLTVT.

The chain recombines TRBV12-3 or TRBV12-4 with TRBJ1-5; 7 bases agree with TRBD1. The J segment lost 0 bases and the V segment lost 5 bases, leaving 13 bases of the junction unmatched. This CDR3 has 18 amino acids. The DNA for the CDR3 is TGTGCCAGCAGTCCACACCGGGACAGCGCTTATAGCAATCAGCCCCAGCATTTT. The encoded protein is CASSPHRDSAYSNQPQHF.

The rearrangement joins TRBV7-9 to TRBJ1-5; D possibly corresponds to TRBD1 (6 bases). This CDR3 is 15 amino acids long. Trimming stripped 3 bases from V and 0 bases from J, with 9 bases between. In germline, CDR1 is SEHNR, CDR2 FQNEAQ (reference sequence). CDR3 protein: CASSLSGASNQPQHF. CDR3 DNA sequence: TGTGCCAGCAGCTTGTCAGGGGCTAGCAATCAGCCCCAGCATTTT. Full variable domain (outside the CDR3, taken from reference TRBV7-9 and TRBJ1-5): DTGVSQNPRHKITKRGQNVTFRCDPISEHNRLYWYRQTLGQGPEFLTYFQNEAQLEKSRLLSDRFSAERPKGSFSTLEIQRTEQGDSAMYLCASSLSGASNQPQHFGDGTRLSIL.

This clonotype appeared a few times. V is TRBV20-1 and J is TRBJ2-5, with TRBD2 matching over 7 bases. Trimming cost V 3 bases and J 0 bases; bases outside gene matches: 10. Looked up from germline, CDR1 is DFQATT and CDR2 is SNEGSKA (reference sequence). The CDR3 consists of 16 residues. The CDR3 region is CSASRLAVTYQETQYF. For the CDR3, the DNA is TGCAGTGCTAGCCGTCTAGCGGTCACGTACCAAGAGACCCAGTACTTC.

The chain is built from TRBV10-1 and TRBJ2-7, with D perhaps matching TRBD2 (7 bases). The CDR3 totals 12 residues. V shed 5 bases and J shed 10 bases, with 15 bases lying between them. CDR1 and CDR2 from the germline V gene are WNHNN and SYGVQD (reference sequence). CDR3 protein: CASSSGGEAQYF. For the CDR3, the DNA is TGCGCCAGCAGTTCGGGGGGCGAGGCCCAGTACTTC.

Turning to this clonotype: At one of its ends the junction is not consistent with the germline gene, which may arise from a read error. The rearrangement links TRBV18 to TRBJ1-1; no clear D. Germline V CDR1 and CDR2: KGHSH, LQKENI. This CDR3 region has 16 residues. CDR3: CASSPREVYENTEAFF. The CDR3 nucleotides are TGCGCCAGCTCACCACGGGAAGTGTATGAGAACACTGAAGCTTTCTTT.